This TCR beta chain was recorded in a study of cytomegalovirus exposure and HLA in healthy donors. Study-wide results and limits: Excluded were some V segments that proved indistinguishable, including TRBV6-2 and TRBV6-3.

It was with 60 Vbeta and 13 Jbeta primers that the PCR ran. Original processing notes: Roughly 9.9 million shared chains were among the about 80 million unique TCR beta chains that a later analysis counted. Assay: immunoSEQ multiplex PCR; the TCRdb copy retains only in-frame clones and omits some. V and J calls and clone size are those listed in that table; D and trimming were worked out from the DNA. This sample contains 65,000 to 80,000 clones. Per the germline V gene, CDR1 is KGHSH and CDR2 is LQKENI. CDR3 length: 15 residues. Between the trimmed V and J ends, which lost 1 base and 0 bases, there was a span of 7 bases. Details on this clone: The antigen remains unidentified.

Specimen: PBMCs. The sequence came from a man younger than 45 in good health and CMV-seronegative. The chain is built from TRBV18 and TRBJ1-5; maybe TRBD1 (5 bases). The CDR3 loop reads CASSPRGLSNQPQHF. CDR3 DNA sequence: TGTGCCAGCTCACCACGGGGACTTAGCAATCAGCCCCAGCATTTT.